The TCR beta chain described here comes from a study of blood T cell repertoires in COVID-19. Overall study context: There were acute and convalescent COVID-19 samples, and they came from the United States, Italy and Spain. The analysed material was cDNA or gDNA that came from T cells, B-cell-depleted T cells, or PBMCs.

While infection was still active, Seattle patients were enrolled and then followed longitudinally. This CDR3 comprises 13 residues. CDR1 is MNHEY and CDR2 is SMNVEV in the germline V gene (reference sequence). Trimming removed 7 bases from V and 6 bases from J, with 12 bases in between. Authors' processing steps: Counts of nucleated cells, estimated from reference gene primer amplification, were obtained. Produced via immunoSEQ multiplex PCR; TCRdb's table is partial and in-frame only. That table is the source of V, J and clone size, and D and trimming were worked out from the DNA. This sample has about 210,000 clones, with 65% to 90% found just once.

The TCR was taken from a woman aged 65 to 85 with COVID-19, enrolled during active disease. The genes are TRBV27 and TRBJ1-4; the D is unclear. Material: peripheral blood. This CDR3 is CASMSRPDEKLFF. The CDR3, as DNA: TGTGCCAGCATGTCCAGGCCCGATGAAAAACTGTTTTTT.